Below, 32 T cell receptor beta chains from the same sample are listed, as sequenced in a study of blood T cell repertoires in COVID-19. Repertoires were generated with immunoSEQ multiplex PCR, while TCRdb's copy carries only in-frame clones and drops some. Found here are approximately 68,000 clones, roughly 77% of them singletons; the top ten hold 9.2%. What was sequenced was peripheral blood. These receptors all stem from a human donor in a cohort sampled during active COVID-19.

The chain has TRBV24-1 and TRBJ2-1; D is uncertain. V lost 4 bases to trimming and J lost 3 bases, with 12 bases between them. The germline gives CDR1 KGHDR, CDR2 SFDVKD. CDR3 length equals 15 residues. The CDR3 coding sequence is TGTGCCACCAGTGACCACCAAACTGGCTACAATGAGCAGTTCTTC. As protein: CATSDHQTGYNEQFF.

This clone has more than one count but fewer than ten. The chain combines TRBV28 with TRBJ2-2; TRBD1 matches at 8 bases. V lost 2 bases and J lost 0; bases outside the gene matches: 2. There are 16 residues in the CDR3. Germline loops: CDR1 MDHEN, CDR2 SYDVKM. The CDR3 reads CASSLEQGANTGELFF. The CDR3 bases are TGTGCCAGCAGTTTAGAACAGGGGGCGAACACCGGGGAGCTGTTTTTT.

The chain couples TRBV4-2 to TRBJ2-7; 11 bases match TRBD2. V was pared by 0 bases and J by 2 bases, with 9 bases of the junction left unmatched. The CDR3 spans 18 residues. Germline-derived CDR1 and CDR2 are LGHNA and YNFKEQ. CDR3 sequence: CASSQDPVLTSGAYEQYF. DNA of the CDR3: TGTGCCAGCAGCCAAGATCCCGTCCTGACTAGCGGGGCCTACGAGCAGTACTTC.

V and J are TRBV7-9 and TRBJ2-7; possibly TRBD2 for D (6 bases). This CDR3 spans 15 amino acids. The germline V and J ends were trimmed by 4 bases and 1 base, with 14 bases remaining between them. Looked up from germline, CDR1 is SEHNR and CDR2 is FQNEAQ (reference sequence). CDR3 region: CASSSPGGMSYEQYF. The CDR3 DNA reads TGTGCCAGCAGCTCCCCTGGCGGGATGTCCTACGAGCAGTACTTC.

The V gene is TRBV5-1, the J gene TRBJ1-2; 9 bases map to TRBD1. The CDR3 spans 15 residues. Trimming took 3 bases from V and 4 from J; bases not matched to a gene: 7. CDR1 SGHRS and CDR2 YFSETQ come from the germline V gene. This chain's CDR3 is CASSSRQGGFYGYTF. The DNA for the CDR3 is TGCGCCAGCAGCTCTCGACAGGGGGGGTTCTATGGCTACACCTTC.

CDR3 coding DNA: TGCGCCAGCAGCCGGGTCGTGATGTCGGGGACTGAAGCTTTCTTT. Protein: CASSRVVMSGTEAFF. This chain joins TRBV4-1 and TRBJ1-1; no definite D call. Per germline, CDR1 MGHRA and CDR2 YSYEKL. V gave up 4 bases and J gave up 5 bases, with 17 bases separating them. The CDR3 extends over 15 amino acids.

The chain combines TRBV6-1 with TRBJ2-3, with 7 bases aligning to TRBD2. Germline CDR1 and CDR2: MNHNS and SASEGT. The CDR3 is 17 amino acids. Trimming took 1 base from V and 6 from J; bases not matched to a gene: 13. In DNA, the CDR3 is TGTGCCAGCAGTGAAGTCTACGCGGGACTACCCCCGGATACGCAGTATTTT. Protein product: CASSEVYAGLPPDTQYF.

This sequence joins TRBV6-5 and TRBJ2-2, with D possibly TRBD2 on 6 matching bases. The CDR3 has 14 amino acids. Germline V gene sequence: CDR1 MNHEY, CDR2 SVGAGI. The ends were cut back, 6 bases at V and 2 bases at J, with 10 bases in the middle. CDR3 in amino acids: CASSGTSNTGELFF. CDR3 coding DNA: TGTGCCAGCAGCGGGACTTCAAACACCGGGGAGCTGTTTTTT.

As to this clone: One end of the junction does not line up with germline, which may come from a read error. The V gene is TRBV19, the J gene TRBJ1-3, with TRBD1 identical over 8 bases. CDR1 is LNHDA, CDR2 SQIVND, per germline (reference sequence). The CDR3 runs 11 residues. The DNA for the CDR3 is TGTGCCAGTAGTATGGGACAGGAACCGAATTTT. Translation gives CASSMGQEPNF. Full variable domain (missing parts from reference TRBV19 and TRBJ1-3): DGGITQSPKYLFRKEGQNVTLSCEQNLNHDAMYWYRQDPGQGLRLIYYSQIVNDFQKGDIAEGYSVSREKKESFPLTVTSAQKNPTAFYLCASSMGQEPNFGEGSWLTVV.

V gene TRBV18 combines with J gene TRBJ1-2, with 10 nucleotides matching TRBD1. V was pared by 3 bases and J by 14 bases, with 9 bases of the junction left unmatched. Germline V gene sequence: CDR1 KGHSH, CDR2 LQKENI. The CDR3 has 13 residues. CDR3 protein: CASSPRQGASKTF. As DNA, the CDR3 is TGTGCCAGCTCACCGAGACAGGGGGCCAGTAAAACCTTC.

The chain couples TRBV30 to TRBJ2-3; TRBD2 aligns across 7 bases. CDR3 size: 13 residues. Germline V gives CDR1 GTSNPN, CDR2 SVGIG (reference sequence). The junction had 9 bases not matched to a gene; V was cut back by 6 bases and J by 6 bases. CDR3 nucleotide sequence: TGTGCCTGTTGTGGCGGGAGCGCGGATACGCAGTATTTT. Its translation is CACCGGSADTQYF.

The CDR3 nucleotides are TGTGCCAGCCAGACTAGCCAGGGCAATGAGCAGTTCTTC. Translated: CASQTSQGNEQFF. The chain recombines TRBV18 with TRBJ2-1; 7 bases align to TRBD2. The CDR3 runs 13 residues. The germline CDR1 and CDR2 sequences are KGHSH and LQKENI. V lost 8 bases, J lost 6 bases, and 7 bases stayed unmatched. Complete variable domain (other parts from reference TRBV18 and TRBJ2-1): NAGVMQNPRHLVRRRGQEARLRCSPMKGHSHVYWYRQLPEEGLKFMVYLQKENIIDESGMPKERFSAEFPKEGPSILRIQQVVRGDSAAYFCASQTSQGNEQFFGPGTRLTVL.

This chain uses TRBV20-1 with TRBJ2-1, with D possibly matching TRBD2 (6 bases). The CDR3 is 11 residues long. Germline V CDR1 and CDR2: DFQATT, SNEGSKA (reference sequence). Trimming cost V 7 bases and J 6 bases, with 10 bases left between them. The CDR3 DNA follows: TGCAGTGGTGCTAGCGTCAATGAGCAGTTCTTC. Protein: CSGASVNEQFF.

Note on this clone: The junction and the germline gene differ at one end; a read error may be behind it. The V call is TRBV6-5, the J call TRBJ2-3; 7 nucleotides match TRBD2. CDR1 and CDR2 from the germline V gene are MNHEY and SVGAGI. The CDR3 totals 13 residues. CDR3 region: CASGGEVTDTQYF. For the CDR3, the DNA is TGCGCCTCTGGGGGGGAGGTAACAGATACGCAGTATTTT.

The chain joins TRBV21-1 to TRBJ2-2; TRBD1 reflects the table's D call only, with no check against the DNA. TRBV21-1 is labeled a pseudogene. CDR3 length: 17 amino acids. As DNA, the CDR3 is TGTGCCAGCAGCAAACTTACAGGTGTAGTAAACACCGGGGAGCTGTTTTTT. This sequence encodes CASSKLTGVVNTGELFF.

This chain connects TRBV24-1 to TRBJ2-2; TRBD1 matches at 9 bases. J gave up 6 bases and V 3 bases, and 10 bases lay outside the gene matches. The CDR3 loop spans 17 amino acids. Germline lookup yields CDR1 KGHDR and CDR2 SFDVKD. The CDR3: CATSDPRTGVSAGELFF. In DNA, the CDR3 is TGTGCCACCAGTGATCCTAGGACAGGGGTATCCGCCGGGGAGCTGTTTTTT.

The rearrangement uses TRBV28 and TRBJ1-2; TRBD1 aligns across 10 bases. The J segment lost 8 bases and the V segment lost 8 bases, leaving 8 bases of the junction unmatched. The CDR3 runs 13 residues. The germline CDR1 and CDR2 sequences are MDHEN and SYDVKM. CDR3 bases: TGTGCCAGCTTGACAGGGGGCGAAAGGGGCTACACCTTC. Translating it yields CASLTGGERGYTF.

This clone was recorded a few times. V gene TRBV27 combines with J gene TRBJ2-2; D remains ambiguous. The V gene lost 9 bases and the J gene lost 0 bases, with 5 bases spanning the gap. CDR1 and CDR2 from the germline V gene are MNHEY and SMNVEV (reference sequence). The CDR3 consists of 12 residues. The CDR3 bases are TGTGCCAGGTACTCGAACACCGGGGAGCTGTTTTTT. This codes for CARYSNTGELFF.

The genes are TRBV6-5 and TRBJ1-4; 9 positions agree with TRBD1. This CDR3 has 15 amino acids. Trimming at V came to 6 bases and at J to 6 bases, leaving 8 bases not matched to a gene. Germline V gives CDR1 MNHEY, CDR2 SVGAGI. The CDR3 bases are TGTGCCAGCAGCCGAACGGGACAGGGCCATGAAAAACTGTTTTTT. Translation: CASSRTGQGHEKLFF.

The genes are TRBV21-1 and TRBJ2-2; TRBD2 is the table's D call, not checked against the DNA. TRBV21-1 is a pseudogene locus. The length of the CDR3 is 15 residues. In DNA form, the CDR3 reads TGTGCCAGCAGCAAAGAAAGCGGGAGGGCCGGGGAGCTGTTTTTT. Protein sequence: CASSKESGRAGELFF.

The gene calls are TRBV5-1 and TRBJ2-5, with a weak D call TRBD1 (6 bases). Germline V gene data show CDR1 as SGHRS and CDR2 as YFSETQ. Trimming removed 0 bases from V and 5 bases from J, with 11 bases in between. The CDR3 loop spans 14 amino acids. This CDR3 reads CASSLGQGLETQYF. CDR3 sequence (DNA): TGCGCCAGCAGCTTGGGGCAGGGGCTCGAGACCCAGTACTTC.

The chain employs TRBV6-5 and TRBJ1-5, with D possibly being TRBD1 (6 bases). CDR1 is MNHEY and CDR2 is SVGAGI in the germline V gene. The CDR3 consists of 14 residues. The ends were cut back, 6 bases at V and 3 bases at J, with 12 bases in the middle. CDR3 amino acids: CASSAGQNNQPQHF. CDR3 nucleotides: TGTGCCAGCAGCGCCGGACAGAACAATCAGCCCCAGCATTTT.

The CDR3 is CASSGGGGDLRGDTQYF. CDR3 DNA sequence: TGTGCCAGCAGCGGCGGAGGAGGGGACCTCCGAGGAGATACGCAGTATTTT. The chain employs TRBV9 and TRBJ2-3, with a weak D call TRBD2 (6 bases). Looked up from germline, CDR1 is SGDLS and CDR2 is YYNGEE. Trimming removed 3 bases from V and 5 bases from J, with 22 bases in between. The length of the CDR3 is 17 residues.

The chain uses TRBV6-5 and TRBJ1-1; D is undetermined. Germline V CDR1 and CDR2: MNHEY, SVGAGI. Trimming pared 10 bases from V and 2 bases from J, leaving 11 bases between. This CDR3 region has 12 residues. The CDR3 loop reads CATRDINTEAFF. CDR3 DNA sequence: TGTGCCACACGAGACATCAACACTGAAGCTTTCTTT.

This clone has more than one count but fewer than ten. The chain couples TRBV28 to TRBJ1-5, with 8 positions matching TRBD1. V dropped 2 bases and J dropped 10; count of bases not matched to a gene: 7. Germline CDR1 MDHEN, CDR2 SYDVKM. This CDR3 is built from 14 residues. The CDR3 protein is CASSLPLGQGPQHF. The CDR3, as DNA: TGTGCCAGCAGTTTACCCCTCGGACAGGGCCCCCAGCATTTT. Full variable domain (remainder filled in from reference TRBV28 and TRBJ1-5): DVKVTQSSRYLVKRTGEKVFLECVQDMDHENMFWYRQDPGLGLRLIYFSYDVKMKEKGDIPEGYSVSREKKERFSLILESASTNQTSMYLCASSLPLGQGPQHFGDGTRLSIL.

This clone was picked up a small number of times. The chain recombines TRBV27 with TRBJ1-3; 9 positions agree with TRBD1. This CDR3 is 17 amino acids long. Germline V gives CDR1 MNHEY, CDR2 SMNVEV (reference sequence). V dropped 6 bases and J dropped 2; count of bases not matched to a gene: 11. The CDR3: CASRRGSGQGPGNTIYF. CDR3 DNA sequence: TGTGCCAGCAGGAGAGGGTCGGGACAGGGACCTGGAAACACCATATATTTT.

This chain uses TRBV19 with TRBJ2-4, with TRBD1 matching 7 bases. Germline V CDR1 and CDR2: LNHDA, SQIVND (reference sequence). The junction had 10 bases not matched to a gene; V was cut back by 7 bases and J by 7 bases. The CDR3 is 14 amino acids. The CDR3 protein is CASTDYRGGNIQYF. The CDR3 region has the DNA TGTGCCAGTACCGATTACAGGGGTGGGAACATTCAGTACTTC.

This clone was recorded at least ten times. The chain recombines TRBV28 with TRBJ1-6; TRBD1 matches 7 bases. V was clipped by 8 bases and J by 6 bases; unmatched bases: 4. CDR3 size: 13 residues. Germline lookup yields CDR1 MDHEN and CDR2 SYDVKM. In DNA form, the CDR3 reads TGTGCCAGCCAGGGACAGCTTAATTCACCCCTCCACTTT. Residues: CASQGQLNSPLHF.

The CDR3 protein is CASSPTPGTRSEQYF. CDR3 coding DNA: TGCGCCAGCAGCCCCACCCCCGGGACTAGGAGCGAGCAGTACTTC. This sequence joins TRBV5-1 and TRBJ2-7; 8 bases agree with TRBD2. This CDR3 has 15 amino acids. Germline V gives CDR1 SGHRS, CDR2 YFSETQ. The junction had 12 bases not matched to a gene; V was cut back by 4 bases and J by 6 bases.

This sequence joins TRBV29-1 and TRBJ2-3; possibly TRBD2 for D (6 bases). The V gene's germline CDR1 is SQVTM and CDR2 ANQGSEA. There are 15 residues in the CDR3. Deletions cut 2 bases from V and 5 bases from J, with 17 bases between. The CDR3 loop is CSVEKGAGRVDTQYF. DNA for the CDR3: TGCAGCGTTGAAAAAGGGGCGGGGCGGGTAGATACGCAGTATTTT.

The rearrangement links TRBV7-8 to TRBJ1-5; D not resolved. The CDR3 length is 15 residues. V gave up 0 bases and J gave up 7 bases, with 13 bases separating them. Germline V gene data show CDR1 as SGHVS and CDR2 as FQNEAQ. CDR3 DNA: TGTGCCAGCAGCTTAGCTACGGGGTCGGGACAGCCCCAGCATTTT. Residues: CASSLATGSGQPQHF.

The chain is built from TRBV3-1 (or the pseudogene TRBV3-2) and TRBJ1-6, with TRBD1 as a possible D gene (5 bases). V lost 5 bases, J lost 9 bases, and 26 bases lay in between. The CDR3 has 18 residues. Per the germline V gene, CDR1 is LGHDT and CDR2 is YNNKEL (reference sequence). CDR3 DNA sequence: TGTGCCAGCAGCTCAAAGAGGACGGGACTCAGGGCCCCTTCACCCCTCCACTTT. This translates into CASSSKRTGLRAPSPLHF.